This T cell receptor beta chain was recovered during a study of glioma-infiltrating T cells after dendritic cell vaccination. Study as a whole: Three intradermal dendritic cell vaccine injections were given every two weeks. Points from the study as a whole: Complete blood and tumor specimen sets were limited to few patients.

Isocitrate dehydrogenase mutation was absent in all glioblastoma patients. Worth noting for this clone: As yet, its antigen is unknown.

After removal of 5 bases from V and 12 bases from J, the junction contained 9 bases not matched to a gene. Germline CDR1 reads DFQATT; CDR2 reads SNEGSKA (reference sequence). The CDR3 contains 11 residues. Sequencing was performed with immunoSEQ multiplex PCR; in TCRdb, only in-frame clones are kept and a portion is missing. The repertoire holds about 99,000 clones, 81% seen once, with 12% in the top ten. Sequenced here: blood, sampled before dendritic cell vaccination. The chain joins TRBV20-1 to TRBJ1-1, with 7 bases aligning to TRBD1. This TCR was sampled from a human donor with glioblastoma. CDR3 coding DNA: TGCAGTGCTCAAACTGACAGGGAGCCTTTCTTT. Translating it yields CSAQTDREPFF.